This T cell receptor (beta chain) was obtained from a study of graft-versus-host responses after intestinal transplantation. Across the study: Transplants given to recipients were multivisceral, liver-intestinal, or isolated intestinal. Study-level points and caveats: Allografts of one patient group, those with graft-donor T cell macrochimerism, had high graft-versus-host to host-versus-graft clonal ratios.

The V end was cut by 4 bases, the J end by 0 bases, with 13 bases between. Looked up from germline, CDR1 is SGDLS and CDR2 is YYNGEE. This CDR3 is built from 15 residues. Details on this clone: The antigen is undetermined.

TCRdb keeps only in-frame clones here, not all; method: immunoSEQ multiplex PCR. The sample holds just under 65,000 clones, 90% to 95% seen once. This receptor was obtained from a human donor who was the organ donor for an intestinal transplant. The sample here was unstimulated CD8+ T cells sorted from spleen or lymph node cells, taken before transplant. The chain couples TRBV9 to TRBJ1-1, with D hard to call. CDR3 region: CASSPSGKMNTEAFF. In DNA, the CDR3 is TGTGCCAGCAGCCCGTCGGGAAAGATGAACACTGAAGCTTTCTTT.